Presented here are 23 T cell receptor beta chains from one specimen sequenced in a study of CD8 T cells in ankylosing spondylitis. TCRdb called the 5' RACE reads again in MiXCR, with one record for every CDR3 protein. Of a few hundred thousand distinct CDR3 sequences listed, about 24% are singletons. The source material was blood, either unsorted or a sorted T cell fraction (not recorded which). These receptor sequences come from a male donor with ankylosing spondylitis or in good health (not recorded which).

This clonotype was seen many times. CDR3 sequence (DNA): TGTGCCAGCAGCAAATGGGACAGTCCTAGCGGGGGTTCTTACGAGCAGTACTTC. It encodes CASSKWDSPSGGSYEQYF. This rearrangement joins TRBV21-1 to TRBJ2-7; TRBD2, the table's D call, lacks a check against the DNA. TRBV21-1 is classified as a pseudogene. The CDR3 totals 18 residues.

This clonotype has at least ten counts. This chain uses TRBV2 with TRBJ2-5, with D possibly matching TRBD1 (5 bases). Germline V gene data show CDR1 as SNHLY and CDR2 as FYNNEI. CDR3 length equals 12 residues. The CDR3: CARTRVSETQYF. The CDR3 bases are TGTGCTAGAACCAGGGTCTCGGAGACCCAGTACTTC.

The chain carries TRBV5-6 and TRBJ2-1, with D perhaps matching TRBD1 (5 bases). Trimming took off 4 bases at V and 9 bases at J, with 23 bases between the two ends. The CDR3 is 16 amino acids. Germline values: CDR1 SGHDT, CDR2 YYEEEE. This chain's CDR3 is CASSAVWTTLRREQFF. CDR3 coding DNA: TGTGCCAGCAGCGCGGTGTGGACAACGCTTCGGCGTGAGCAGTTCTTC.

This clonotype came up a few times. The chain links TRBV25-1 to TRBJ2-7, with D unresolved. The CDR3 length is 13 residues. The V end lost 5 bases, the J end lost 3 bases, and 11 bases lay between the germline ends. Germline V gene data show CDR1 as MGHDK and CDR2 as SYGVNS. CDR3 sequence reads: CASSQLDGYEQYF. As DNA, the CDR3 is TGTGCCAGCAGTCAATTGGACGGCTACGAGCAGTACTTC.

There are a few counts of this clonotype. This rearrangement joins TRBV10-1 to TRBJ2-7; the D is unclear. This CDR3 is built from 13 residues. V lost 0 bases and J 5 bases, leaving 8 bases between the germline ends. CDR1 WNHNN and CDR2 SYGVQD come from the germline V gene (reference sequence). The CDR3 sequence: CASSESERNEQYF. The CDR3 DNA is TGCGCCAGCAGTGAGTCTGAGAGGAACGAGCAGTACTTC.

In this sample, this clonotype turned up a few times. The chain has TRBV20-1 and TRBJ2-3; D is possibly TRBD2 (5 bases). The CDR3 is 12 amino acids. V lost 6 bases and J lost 3, with 10 bases in between. Germline V gene lookup returns CDR1 DFQATT and CDR2 SNEGSKA (reference sequence). The CDR3 region is CSARSGTDTQYF. CDR3 bases: TGCAGTGCCCGGTCGGGGACAGATACGCAGTATTTT.

In its sample, this clonotype was seen a few times. The chain is built from TRBV6-1 and TRBJ2-7; 7 bases agree with TRBD2. The germline gives CDR1 MNHNS, CDR2 SASEGT. CDR3 length: 15 residues. J gave up 0 bases and V 5 bases, and 7 bases lay outside the gene matches. CDR3 nucleotide sequence: TGTGCCAGCAGTAGCGGGGCAGGAGACTCCTACGAGCAGTACTTC. Amino acid sequence: CASSSGAGDSYEQYF.

This clonotype was observed many times. The rearrangement joins TRBV20-1 to TRBJ2-3; D tentatively fits TRBD1 or TRBD2 (6 bases each). The CDR3 has 14 amino acids. CDR1 is DFQATT, CDR2 SNEGSKA, per germline (reference sequence). Trimming took off 5 bases at V and 3 bases at J, with 15 bases between the two ends. The CDR3 coding sequence is TGCAGTGCTGAACAGGGTGGGGGGACAGATACGCAGTATTTT. Amino acids: CSAEQGGGTDTQYF.

This clonotype appeared many times. This chain uses TRBV20-1 with TRBJ2-7; D possibly uses TRBD1 or TRBD2 (5 bases each). Germline loops: CDR1 DFQATT, CDR2 SNEGSKA (reference sequence). Trimming removed 0 bases from V and 0 bases from J, with 9 bases in between. There are 14 residues in the CDR3. The DNA of the CDR3 is TGCAGTGCTAGAGACCCAGGGAGCTCCTACGAGCAGTACTTC. Translated: CSARDPGSSYEQYF.

Only a few counts were recorded for this clonotype. The chain recombines TRBV6-5 with TRBJ2-1, with TRBD2 identical over 8 bases. CDR1 is MNHEY, CDR2 SVGAGI, per germline. CDR3 length: 15 amino acids. V gave up 2 bases and J gave up 4 bases; unmatched junction bases: 4. CDR3 in amino acids: CASSYGGGPYNEQFF. As DNA, the CDR3 is TGTGCCAGCAGTTACGGCGGGGGGCCATACAATGAGCAGTTCTTC.

The chain links TRBV12-3 or TRBV12-4 to TRBJ2-5, with D possibly being TRBD1 or TRBD2 (6 bases each). The CDR3 consists of 14 residues. V lost 7 bases, J lost 2 bases, and 14 bases lay in between. The CDR3 region is CASTNTGAQETQYF. The CDR3 DNA follows: TGTGCCAGCACTAACACGGGGGCTCAAGAGACCCAGTACTTC.

J is TRBJ2-7 and V is TRBV10-1; D is unresolved. This CDR3 is built from 12 residues. Germline loops: CDR1 WNHNN, CDR2 SYGVQD (reference sequence). V lost 4 bases and J 5 bases, leaving 9 bases between the germline ends. The CDR3 is CASSVSRDEQYF. CDR3 nucleotides: TGCGCCAGCAGTGTCTCTCGTGACGAGCAGTACTTC.

This clonotype was counted many times. The chain couples TRBV12-3 or TRBV12-4 to TRBJ2-1, with TRBD2 identical over 10 bases. The CDR3 covers 13 residues. Trimming cost V 5 bases and J 14 bases; bases outside gene matches: 9. CDR3 sequence reads: CASSGLAAFGEFF. Here the CDR3 DNA reads TGTGCCAGCAGTGGACTAGCGGCCTTTGGGGAGTTCTTC.

As for this clonotype: One end of the junction is discordant with germline, which a read error may explain. The rearrangement links TRBV6-5 to TRBJ2-3; 8 nucleotides agree with TRBD2. The CDR3 length is 12 residues. CDR1 and CDR2 from the germline V gene are MNHEY and SVGAGI. CDR3 sequence (DNA): TGTGCCAGCTCGAAGGGGCTAGCGGGTTTAAGTTTT. Amino acids: CASSKGLAGLSF.

This clonotype showed up many times. The chain is built from TRBV20-1 and TRBJ2-3; D assignment may be TRBD1 or TRBD2 (6 bases each). The germline V gene encodes CDR1 DFQATT and CDR2 SNEGSKA (reference sequence). Trimming cost V 5 bases and J 1 base, with 16 bases left between them. The CDR3 has 15 residues. The CDR3 DNA is TGCAGTGCTGGGGGCGGGACCTACCGCACAGATACGCAGTATTTT. Amino acids: CSAGGGTYRTDTQYF.

This clonotype was detected once. The gene calls are TRBV20-1 and TRBJ2-7, with 10 bases aligning to TRBD2. The CDR3 sequence is 15 residues long. Germline V gene sequence: CDR1 DFQATT, CDR2 SNEGSKA (reference sequence). Trimming removed 4 bases from V and 2 bases from J; junction bases left unmatched: 8. CDR3 sequence: CSATDSGGTAYEQYF. In DNA, the CDR3 is TGCAGTGCTACCGATAGCGGGGGGACCGCCTACGAGCAGTACTTC.

This clonotype has a count of ten or more. This chain links TRBV11-2 with TRBJ2-3, with 8 nucleotides matching TRBD2. V lost 4 bases to trimming and J lost 4 bases; unmatched junction nucleotides: 4. Germline CDR1 is SGHAT and CDR2 is FQNNGV. This CDR3 has 14 amino acids. The CDR3 reads CASSYGLASDTQYF. The DNA for the CDR3 is TGTGCCAGCAGCTACGGACTAGCTTCAGATACGCAGTATTTT.

The V call is TRBV20-1, the J call TRBJ2-7; TRBD1 matches at 8 bases. Germline V gene data show CDR1 as DFQATT and CDR2 as SNEGSKA (reference sequence). The length of the CDR3 is 14 residues. With 3 bases clipped from V and 6 bases from J, the junction kept 10 bases outside the gene matches. Here the CDR3 DNA reads TGCAGTGCTAGTGGGGTCAGGGGGCGCTTCGAGCAGTACTTC. This translates into CSASGVRGRFEQYF.

This clonotype was seen ten or more times. The rearrangement links TRBV5-6 to TRBJ1-1, with a weak D call TRBD1 (5 bases). In germline, CDR1 is SGHDT, CDR2 YYEEEE. CDR3 length: 14 amino acids. The ends were cut back, 6 bases at V and 8 bases at J, with 20 bases in the middle. CDR3 bases: TGTGCCAGCACCATATCTGGGTCAGGGCGAGAAGCTTTCTTT. Translating gives CASTISGSGREAFF.

This clonotype was recorded a few times. The chain employs TRBV20-1 and TRBJ2-3; D may be TRBD1 (6 bases). Germline CDR1 and CDR2: DFQATT and SNEGSKA (reference sequence). V dropped 1 base and J dropped 5 bases, with 19 bases sitting between them. The CDR3 spans 16 residues. The CDR3 here is CSARVGTPGRLDTQYF. Here the CDR3 DNA reads TGCAGTGCTAGAGTAGGGACACCCGGGCGGCTAGATACGCAGTATTTT.

The table lists this clonotype with a count of one. This may arise from a read error, as a much more abundant clone is one base away. The chain employs TRBV11-2 and TRBJ2-1, with 11 nucleotides matching TRBD2. Germline V gene sequence: CDR1 SGHAT, CDR2 FQNNGV. The CDR3 runs 16 residues. The CDR3: CASSSPSGGRYNVQFF. In DNA, the CDR3 is TGTGCCAGCAGCTCCCCTAGCGGGGGGAGATACAATGTGCAGTTCTTC.

This clonotype has more than one count but fewer than ten. The chain has TRBV12-3 or TRBV12-4 and TRBJ2-7; 7 nucleotides line up with TRBD2. V shed 6 bases and J 6 bases; nucleotides not matched to a gene: 8. This CDR3 has 13 amino acids. The CDR3 protein is CASSALTGGEQYF. For the CDR3, the DNA is TGTGCCAGCAGCGCACTAACGGGGGGCGAGCAGTACTTC.

This clonotype was recorded at least ten times. The chain carries TRBV5-1 and TRBJ1-2, with 9 nucleotides matching TRBD1. In germline, CDR1 is SGHRS, CDR2 YFSETQ. Trimming took 7 bases from V and 6 from J; bases not matched to a gene: 10. CDR3 size: 14 residues. CDR3 DNA sequence: TGCGCCAGCTTTGACCCGGGACAGGGCCATGGCTACACCTTC. Its protein is CASFDPGQGHGYTF. Drawing the rest from reference TRBV5-1 and TRBJ1-2, the complete variable domain is KAGVTQTPRYLIKTRGQQVTLSCSPISGHRSVSWYQQTPGQGLQFLFEYFSETQRNKGNFPGRFSGRQFSNSRSEMNVSTLELGDSALYLCASFDPGQGHGYTFGSGTRLTVV.